Listed below are T cell receptor beta chains from one sample, sequenced in a study of sequential checkpoint blockade in melanoma. The repertoire was sequenced with immunoSEQ multiplex PCR; TCRdb's copy has only in-frame clones and lacks some. Found here are roughly 4,000 clones, 20% to 30% of them singletons; the top ten hold about 16%. The material sequenced was tumor tissue (inferred from file names), taken from a patient given nivolumab and ipilimumab in sequence. The receptors stem from a human donor with melanoma. The CDR3 runs from the conserved cysteine through the conserved F or W. The D gene is left open where the match is weak. Clone size, where shown, is once, few, many, or a class for clones that have expanded.

clone size	V gene	D gene	J gene	CDR3 length	CDR3 DNA	CDR3 protein
many	TRBV11-3	TRBD1	TRBJ2-5	15	TGTGCCAGCAGCGCAATACAGGGGGCGGTTGAGACCCAGTACTTC	CASSAIQGAVETQYF
few	TRBV6-8	NA	TRBJ2-7	12	TGTGCCAGCAGTGTCTTAGCGAGTGAGCAGTACTTC	CASSVLASEQYF
NA	TRBV29-1	NA	TRBJ2-1	16	TGCAGCGTTGAAGGTACCGGAGGAGAGGGATGGAATGAGCAGTTCTTC	CSVEGTGGEGWNEQFF
few	TRBV6-8	TRBD2	TRBJ2-7	13	TGTGCCAGCAGTTACCCCACGGGAGGCGAGCAGTACTTC	CASSYPTGGEQYF
many	TRBV11-3	TRBD2	TRBJ2-3	16	TGTGCCAGCAGCCTAAGGACTAGCGGTTACACAGATACGCAGTATTTT	CASSLRTSGYTDTQYF
NA	TRBV19	NA	TRBJ2-4	15	TGTGCCAGTAGTATGGGGTCAGGGCCCAAAAACATTCAGTACTTC	CASSMGSGPKNIQYF
medium-sized	TRBV4-1	TRBD2	TRBJ2-1	16	TGCGCCAGCAGCCAATCTTATCTTGGGACTAGCCATGAGCAGTTCTTC	CASSQSYLGTSHEQFF
few	TRBV28	NA	TRBJ2-7	15	TGTGCCAGCAGGAAAACAGGACCCCCTACCCACGAGCAGTACTTC	CASRKTGPPTHEQYF
medium-sized	TRBV5-1	TRBD2	TRBJ2-7	16	TGCGCCAGCAGCAGGACTAGCGGGGGGGCGTTGTACGAGCAGTACTTC	CASSRTSGGALYEQYF
few	TRBV6-8	TRBD2	TRBJ2-7	15	TGTGCCAGCAGCACAATAGCGGGAGGGCCCCACGAGCAGTACTTC	CASSTIAGGPHEQYF
NA	TRBV9	NA	TRBJ1-1	13	TGTGCCAGCAGCGTAGCCCCAGAAGGTGAAGCTTTCTTT	CASSVAPEGEAFF
NA	TRBV5-1	TRBD2	TRBJ2-5	14	TGCGCCAGCAGCTTGTGGGTAGCGGGGGAGACCCAGTACTTC	CASSLWVAGETQYF
many	TRBV6-8	NA	TRBJ2-5	13	TGTGCCAGCAGCGCGGTCCCGACGGAGACCCAGTACTTC	CASSAVPTETQYF
NA	TRBV11-3	NA	TRBJ2-3	17	TGTGCCAGCAGCTTAAGGGGGGGGATCCATAGCACAGATACGCAGTATTTT	CASSLRGGIHSTDTQYF
NA	TRBV5-1	TRBD1	TRBJ2-1	15	TGCGCCAGCAGCTCCTTCCCGGACAGGGAGGAAGAGCAGTTCTTC	CASSSFPDREEEQFF
few	TRBV6-8	TRBD1	TRBJ2-7	13	TGTGCCAGCAGCCTAACAGGGGGCCACGAGCAGTACTTC	CASSLTGGHEQYF
NA	TRBV18	NA	TRBJ1-1	15	TGTGCCAGCTCCTCCACGGAAGTGCCTAACACTGAAGCTTTCTTT	CASSSTEVPNTEAFF
many	TRBV11-3	TRBD2	TRBJ2-1	17	TGTGCCAGCAGCCCGGGACTAGCGGGAGGGCCGGAGAATGAGCAGTTCTTC	CASSPGLAGGPENEQFF
few	TRBV6-8	TRBD2	TRBJ2-1	18	TGTGCCAGCTCAAAAGAGAAAAGCGGGGAACCCTCGGGGTCTGAGCAGTTCTTC	CASSKEKSGEPSGSEQFF
many	TRBV11-3	TRBD1	TRBJ2-2	16	TGTGCCAGCAGCTTTGGACAGGGTGGAGGGAGTAGGGAGCTGTTTTTT	CASSFGQGGGSRELFF
medium-sized	TRBV28	NA	TRBJ1-5	16	TGTGCCAGCAAAAGTAGGGCTCTAGTCACCAATCAGCCCCAGCATTTT	CASKSRALVTNQPQHF
NA	TRBV6-8	TRBD1	TRBJ1-2	12	TGTGCCAGCAGTTCGACAGGGTATGGCTACACCTTC	CASSSTGYGYTF
many	TRBV11-3	NA	TRBJ1-1	14	TGTGCCAGCAGCTCCCGGGGCGGGGACACTGAAGCTTTCTTT	CASSSRGGDTEAFF
many	TRBV6-8	NA	TRBJ1-5	13	TGTGCCAGCAGTTTTACAACTGGTCAGCCCCAGCATTTT	CASSFTTGQPQHF
many	TRBV11-3	NA	TRBJ1-6	14	TGTGCCAGCACGGGCCCCGCGGTGACTTCACCCCTCCACTTT	CASTGPAVTSPLHF
NA	TRBV5-1	TRBD2	TRBJ2-3	16	TGCGCCAGCACCCAATCCGGGACTAGGGGCCCAGATACGCAGTATTTT	CASTQSGTRGPDTQYF
NA	TRBV11-3	TRBD1	TRBJ2-4	16	TGTGCCAGCAGCGACCGGGACAGAATAGCCAAAAACATTCAGTACTTC	CASSDRDRIAKNIQYF
many	TRBV11-3	NA	TRBJ1-4	14	TGTGCCAGCAGCTTACTTGCTGGACCTGAAAAACTGTTTTTT	CASSLLAGPEKLFF
many	TRBV11-3	NA	TRBJ1-3	16	TGTGCCAGCAGCTTGGGTCGGCCAGTCTCTGGAAACACCATATATTTT	CASSLGRPVSGNTIYF
once	TRBV5-1	NA	TRBJ1-1	15	TGCGCCAGCAGCTTGGGAACAGGGTTGAACACTGAAGCTTTCTTT	CASSLGTGLNTEAFF
NA	TRBV18	NA	TRBJ2-2	14	TGTGCCAGCTCACTACAGGGAGTGGTCGGGGAGCTGTTTTTT	CASSLQGVVGELFF
many	TRBV11-3	NA	TRBJ2-7	14	TGTGCCAGCAGCTTCCCGGGGAAAGAATACGAGCAGTACTTC	CASSFPGKEYEQYF
many	TRBV11-3	TRBD1	TRBJ2-5	16	TGTGCCAGCAGCCCCAGGGGGTCGGTGTTGAGAGAGACCCAGTACTTC	CASSPRGSVLRETQYF
NA	TRBV6-8	NA	TRBJ1-4	16	TGTGCCAGCAGTGCCGGACTTGGACGGAATAATGAAAAACTGTTTTTT	CASSAGLGRNNEKLFF
many	TRBV11-3	NA	TRBJ1-4	15	TGTGCCAGCAGCTTAGGGGCAGGGCGGGATGAAAAACTGTTTTTT	CASSLGAGRDEKLFF
few	TRBV19	NA	TRBJ1-4	15	TGTGCCAGTAGTTTCGCGGGTGCAACTAATGAAAAACTGTTTTTT	CASSFAGATNEKLFF
NA	TRBV11-3	TRBD1	TRBJ1-3	17	TGTGCCAGCAGCTTAGATCCAGGGGGCGCCTCTGGAAACACCATATATTTT	CASSLDPGGASGNTIYF
NA	TRBV9	NA	TRBJ2-1	15	TGTGCCAGCAGCGTAGGGGTGGTCGACTACAATGAGCAGTTCTTC	CASSVGVVDYNEQFF
medium-sized	TRBV6-8	NA	TRBJ2-4	17	TGTGCCAGCAGTTACTCTGGGGCAGCGATAGCCAAAAACATTCAGTACTTC	CASSYSGAAIAKNIQYF
NA	TRBV5-1	NA	TRBJ2-7	14	TGCGCCAGCTCGCAGGATTACCCTTCATACGAGCAGTACTTC	CASSQDYPSYEQYF
NA	TRBV15	NA	TRBJ2-1	15	TGTGCCACCAGCAGGACAGGGGGAGCGGGAGGGGAGCAGTTCTTC	CATSRTGGAGGEQFF
NA	TRBV19	NA	TRBJ2-1	14	TGTGCCAGTAGTATAGGGGGAGGCGGGAATGAGCAGTTCTTC	CASSIGGGGNEQFF